A single TCR beta chain is shown here with its context. The CDR3 loop spans 12 amino acids. Looked up from germline, CDR1 is WSHSY and CDR2 is SAAADI. V was pared by 2 bases and J by 7 bases, with 6 bases between. This sample stems from a study of molecular identifiers for immune sequencing clone quantification. Study as a whole: Replicates involved a five-way split of RNA from around 20,000 or 100,000 naive CD8 cells, with sequencing of four.

One entry per CDR3 protein, called by TCRdb with MiXCR from the PCR reads. The profile shows more than 85,000 distinct CDR3 sequences, roughly a third of them singletons. Libraries from naive CD8 cells were generated from 20,000 to 1,000,000 sorted cells (with 10%, 30% or 50% RNA). The sorting of naive CD8 T cells used the CD8+CD4-CCR7+CD45RA+ phenotype. This clonotype originated in a human donor in good health. Some libraries in this study had Jurkat cell RNA spiked in. The specimen sequenced was naive CD8+ T cells from blood, with Jurkat cell RNA spiked in. Noted subset: FACS-sorted CD8+CD4-CCR7+CD45RA+ naive T cells. J is TRBJ1-5 and V is TRBV10-2; D ambiguous. The CDR3 bases are TGCGCCAGCAGTGAGGTAAGGCAGCCCCAGCATTTT. Translated, it gives CASSEVRQPQHF.